This passage covers 20 T cell receptor beta chains from one sample sequenced in a study of blood T cell repertoires in COVID-19. Sequencing used immunoSEQ multiplex PCR; TCRdb keeps in-frame clones, though not all of them. The sample shows 35,000 to 50,000 clones, around 94% of them seen only once. The sequencing input was peripheral blood. All receptors derive from a man aged 45 to 65 with active COVID-19.

The rearrangement links TRBV27 to TRBJ1-2; the D gene is possibly TRBD1 (6 bases). Germline-derived CDR1 and CDR2 are MNHEY and SMNVEV (reference sequence). V dropped 2 bases and J dropped 0 bases, with 13 bases sitting between them. The CDR3 runs to 16 residues. The DNA for the CDR3 is TGTGCCAGCAGTTTAGGTCAGGGGAGAGCTAACTATGGCTACACCTTC. Its protein is CASSLGQGRANYGYTF.

The rearrangement joins TRBV6-6 to TRBJ2-1; D possibly corresponds to TRBD2 (6 bases). V dropped 4 bases and J dropped 7 bases, with 14 bases sitting between them. The CDR3 has 14 residues. Germline CDR1 reads MNHNY; CDR2 reads SVGAGI (reference sequence). The CDR3 reads CASSLSGYQNEQFF. The CDR3 DNA reads TGTGCCAGCAGTTTGAGCGGGTACCAGAATGAGCAGTTCTTC.

The V and J genes are TRBV2 and TRBJ2-3; D may be TRBD1 (6 bases). CDR1 and CDR2 (germline): SNHLY, FYNNEI. Trimming took 4 bases from V and 0 from J, leaving 8 bases between them. CDR3 length: 14 amino acids. The CDR3 nucleotides read TGTGCCAGCAGTGTGCAGGGGAGCACAGATACGCAGTATTTT. It translates to CASSVQGSTDTQYF.

The chain links TRBV4-2 to TRBJ2-4; 7 positions agree with TRBD2. With 0 bases clipped from V and 6 bases from J, the junction kept 5 bases outside the gene matches. The CDR3 is 15 amino acids. Looked up from germline, CDR1 is LGHNA and CDR2 is YNFKEQ. In DNA form, the CDR3 reads TGTGCCAGCAGCCAAGATGAGGGCGGGAGAAACATTCAGTACTTC. Translated: CASSQDEGGRNIQYF.

CDR3 in amino acids: CASRALGGRTNEKLFF. The CDR3 nucleotides are TGTGCCAGCAGGGCTTTAGGGGGCAGGACTAATGAAAAACTGTTTTTT. The gene calls are TRBV2 and TRBJ1-4; TRBD1 matches at 7 bases. CDR1 is SNHLY, CDR2 FYNNEI, per germline. Trimming removed 6 bases from V and 2 bases from J; junction bases left unmatched: 9. The CDR3 spans 16 residues.

The chain combines TRBV4-1 with TRBJ2-1; TRBD2 agrees at 11 bases. The CDR3 loop spans 15 amino acids. V gave up 0 bases and J gave up 12 bases; unmatched junction bases: 7. The germline V gene encodes CDR1 MGHRA and CDR2 YSYEKL. Here the CDR3 DNA reads TGCGCCAGCAGCCAAGATATCACTAGCGGGAGAGGGCAGTTCTTC. This translates into CASSQDITSGRGQFF.

The V call is TRBV9, the J call TRBJ2-1, with 8 positions matching TRBD2. The CDR3 is made up of 15 amino acids. CDR1 SGDLS and CDR2 YYNGEE come from the germline V gene. V was clipped by 2 bases and J by 7 bases; unmatched bases: 8. This chain's CDR3 is CASSVGGRRVNEQFF. DNA for the CDR3: TGTGCCAGCAGCGTTGGCGGGAGGAGGGTTAATGAGCAGTTCTTC.

The V gene is TRBV2, the J gene TRBJ1-3; D uncertain. The CDR3 length is 14 residues. CDR1 is SNHLY, CDR2 FYNNEI, per germline. V shed 5 bases and J shed 4 bases, with 12 bases lying between them. Here the CDR3 reads CASSPPVSGNTIYF. CDR3 in DNA: TGTGCCAGCAGTCCTCCAGTCTCCGGAAACACCATATATTTT.

The chain recombines TRBV5-1 with TRBJ2-3; 8 bases map to TRBD1. The CDR3 is 17 amino acids. CDR1 and CDR2 from the germline V gene are SGHRS and YFSETQ. The ends lost 0 bases at V and 2 bases at J; junction bases unmatched: 8. DNA of the CDR3: TGCGCCAGCAGCTTGGGGCTACAGGGGGTGCCCACAGATACGCAGTATTTT. Amino acid sequence: CASSLGLQGVPTDTQYF.

The chain links TRBV19 to TRBJ2-1; 7 bases are a match to TRBD2. In germline, CDR1 is LNHDA, CDR2 SQIVND (reference sequence). V was pared by 2 bases and J by 9 bases, with 7 bases of the junction left unmatched. This CDR3 spans 14 amino acids. CDR3 protein: CASSIIAGSAEQFF. In nucleotides, the CDR3 is TGTGCCAGTAGTATAATAGCGGGTTCTGCTGAGCAGTTCTTC.

The chain is built from TRBV5-1 and TRBJ2-3; possibly TRBD1 for D (6 bases). Deletions cut 10 bases from V and 0 bases from J, with 15 bases between. The CDR3 runs 14 residues. The germline V gene encodes CDR1 SGHRS and CDR2 YFSETQ. The CDR3 spells CAGARQDSTDTQYF. The CDR3 DNA sequence: TGCGCCGGGGCCAGACAGGATAGCACAGATACGCAGTATTTT.

The chain couples TRBV19 to TRBJ2-3; TRBD2 matches 9 bases. The V and J ends lost 8 bases and 0 bases, in that order; junction bases with no gene match: 6. This CDR3 contains 15 residues. The germline V gene has CDR1 LNHDA and CDR2 SQIVND (reference sequence). This CDR3 reads CASGPTSGSTDTQYF. CDR3 nucleotides: TGTGCCAGTGGTCCGACTAGCGGAAGCACAGATACGCAGTATTTT.

V gene TRBV18 combines with J gene TRBJ2-5; tentatively, D is TRBD1 (5 bases). The CDR3 has 13 amino acids. The V end lost 0 bases, the J end lost 5 bases, and 7 bases lay between the germline ends. The germline gives CDR1 KGHSH, CDR2 LQKENI. The CDR3 loop is CASSPPGRETQYF. CDR3 DNA: TGTGCCAGCTCACCACCGGGGCGGGAGACCCAGTACTTC.

The J gene is TRBJ1-6, the V gene TRBV3-1 (or the pseudogene TRBV3-2), with D unresolved. CDR1 and CDR2 from the germline V gene are LGHDT and YNNKEL (reference sequence). The CDR3 runs 15 residues. V was pared by 2 bases and J by 10 bases, with 15 bases between. CDR3 DNA: TGTGCCAGCAGCCAAAACGCCCAGGTCCCCTCACCCCTCCACTTT. Encoded protein: CASSQNAQVPSPLHF.

The chain combines TRBV28 with TRBJ1-5; 8 nucleotides agree with TRBD1. Germline V gene data show CDR1 as MDHEN and CDR2 as SYDVKM. The CDR3 is 14 amino acids. The trim removed 4 bases at V and 6 bases at J, leaving 5 bases unmatched. The CDR3 protein is CASSSHRGSQPQHF. The CDR3 coding sequence is TGTGCCAGCAGTTCACACAGGGGGTCTCAGCCCCAGCATTTT.

This rearrangement joins TRBV27 to TRBJ1-3; TRBD1 agrees at 10 bases. V trimming: 8 bases; J trimming: 2 bases; junction bases outside the gene matches: 3. Germline V CDR1 and CDR2: MNHEY, SMNVEV (reference sequence). The CDR3 runs 14 residues. CDR3 sequence (DNA): TGTGCCAGCGGGGACAGGGGAGCTGGAAACACCATATATTTT. Translation gives CASGDRGAGNTIYF.

The genes are TRBV7-2 and TRBJ2-3; 12 nucleotides align to TRBD2. Germline loops: CDR1 SGHTA, CDR2 FQGNSA. V lost 1 base to trimming and J lost 1 base; unmatched junction nucleotides: 3. The CDR3 extends over 17 amino acids. The CDR3 nucleotides are TGTGCCAGCAGCTTAGACGGACTAGCGGGGCGCACAGATACGCAGTATTTT. As protein: CASSLDGLAGRTDTQYF.

Regarding this clone: One end of the junction fails to match germline, which may point to a read error. The CDR3 DNA sequence: TGTGCCAGCAGCGAAGGTGGGGCAGGCCAAGAGACCCAGTACTTC. Protein sequence: CASSEGGAGQETQYF. This chain connects TRBV6-1 to TRBJ2-5; perhaps TRBD1 as D (5 bases). The CDR3 length is 15 residues. CDR1 MNHNS and CDR2 SASEGT come from the germline V gene.

This clone was counted a single time. The V and J genes are TRBV15 and TRBJ2-6; 7 bases match TRBD1. Trimming at V came to 1 base and at J to 0 bases, leaving 6 bases not matched to a gene. In germline, CDR1 is LNHNV, CDR2 YYDKDF (reference sequence). The CDR3 contains 18 residues. As DNA, the CDR3 is TGTGCCACCAGCAGAGCCGGGACAGCCATCTCTGGGGCCAACGTCCTGACTTTC. Translating it yields CATSRAGTAISGANVLTF.

This chain connects TRBV11-2 to TRBJ2-5; TRBD2 matches 13 bases. This CDR3 comprises 17 residues. V shed 1 base, J shed 6 bases, and the junction held 8 bases outside the gene matches. Germline assignment: CDR1 SGHAT and CDR2 FQNNGV. The CDR3, as DNA: TGTGCCAGCAGCTTAGGGGCCGGGACTAGCGGGACGAAGACCCAGTACTTC. Its protein is CASSLGAGTSGTKTQYF.